This T cell receptor (beta chain) originates from a study of cytomegalovirus exposure and HLA in healthy donors. PCR primers comprised 60 Vbeta and 13 Jbeta primers. Sequencing used immunoSEQ multiplex PCR; TCRdb keeps in-frame clones, though not all of them. This sample carries about 120,000 clones, approximately 78% of them seen once, and the ten largest clones take 1.3%. Material for sequencing was PBMCs. The TCR comes from a woman in her thirties in good health and CMV-seronegative.

Here the CDR3 DNA reads TGTGCCAGCAGTTTATTGGGCATTAACACTGAAGCTTTCTTT. This sequence encodes CASSLLGINTEAFF. This chain connects TRBV28 to TRBJ1-1; D unresolved. Trimming took off 1 base at V and 2 bases at J, with 8 bases between the two ends. CDR1 MDHEN and CDR2 SYDVKM come from the germline V gene. The CDR3 is 14 amino acids.